This T cell receptor (beta chain) came from a study of PD-1 blockade in classical Hodgkin lymphoma. Study-wide background: Nivolumab dosed at 3 mg/kg went to patients intravenously every 2 weeks.

The V gene lost 4 bases and the J gene lost 3 bases, with 12 bases spanning the gap. CDR3 size: 14 residues. Concerning this clone: Its target is unknown.

The repertoire was sequenced with immunoSEQ multiplex PCR; TCRdb's copy has only in-frame clones and lacks some. This table holds some 33,000 clones, about four fifths found once. Time point denoted: cycle 4 day 1 (C4D1), after more than 5 weeks of nivolumab. Each of the patients experienced relapse following autologous stem cell transplantation, and their brentuximab vedotin exposure differed. Progressive disease, partial response or complete response was each patient's best response. Study results and caveats: Nivolumab initiated under 1 year post-ASCT led to patient exclusion. Significant TCR diversity gains by C4D1 occurred in CD4+ but not CD8+ cells.

This chain connects TRBV23-1 to TRBJ1-2, with D maybe TRBD1 (6 bases). TRBV23-1 carries the ORF label, with uncertain function. The sequence was obtained from a human donor with classical Hodgkin lymphoma. This specimen was peripheral blood mononuclear cells (PBMCs), taken before the fourth cycle of nivolumab. Written as DNA, the CDR3 is TGCGCCAGCAGTCTTTCGGACAGACACTATGGCTACACCTTC. Residues: CASSLSDRHYGYTF.